One sample yielded the 24 T cell receptor beta chains listed below, sequenced in a study of blood T cell repertoires in COVID-19. The data were produced by immunoSEQ multiplex PCR, yet TCRdb's version contains in-frame clones alone and is incomplete. Altogether approximately 210,000 clones are present, roughly 80% being singletons, with the ten largest covering 0.9% to 0.95%. Sequencing was done on a sample of peripheral blood. Receptors were obtained from a man in his sixties with COVID-19, enrolled during active disease.

The chain couples TRBV4-3 to TRBJ1-3; D not certain. The germline CDR1 and CDR2 sequences are LGHNA and YSLEER. This CDR3 comprises 16 residues. V was cut by 0 bases and J by 7 bases, with 16 bases left in between. The CDR3 region has the DNA TGCGCCAGCAGCCAAGAGTCAGGCTCGTGGGCTAACACCATATATTTT. It specifies CASSQESGSWANTIYF.

V is TRBV11-1 and J is TRBJ2-1; TRBD2 aligns across 12 bases. V lost 3 bases and J lost 9; bases outside the gene matches: 6. Germline-derived CDR1 and CDR2 are SGHAT and FQDESV (reference sequence). The CDR3 runs to 15 residues. In DNA form, the CDR3 reads TGTGCCAGCAGCTTGGGACTAGCGGGTGCAATTGAGCAGTTCTTC. As protein: CASSLGLAGAIEQFF.

Only a few counts were recorded for this clone. V is TRBV28 and J is TRBJ1-2; 9 bases are a match to TRBD1. CDR1 is MDHEN and CDR2 is SYDVKM in the germline V gene. The CDR3 loop spans 15 amino acids. V shed 2 bases and J 8 bases; nucleotides not matched to a gene: 9. The CDR3 loop is CASSLTGGQGRGYTF. In DNA, the CDR3 is TGTGCCAGCAGTTTAACCGGGGGACAGGGTAGGGGCTACACCTTC.

To note about this clone: This specimen includes other DNA sequences encoding the same CDR3. CDR3 residues: CASRQGGTEAFF. CDR3 DNA: TGTGCCAGCAGACAGGGTGGCACTGAAGCTTTCTTT. The rearrangement joins TRBV12-3 or TRBV12-4 to TRBJ1-1, with a possible D match to TRBD1 (6 bases). The CDR3 contains 12 residues. The V end was cut by 6 bases, the J end by 4 bases, with 9 bases between.

The chain recombines TRBV11-2 with TRBJ1-2; the match to TRBD1 covers 7 bases. V gave up 4 bases and J gave up 4 bases; unmatched junction bases: 3. This CDR3 contains 13 residues. From germline, CDR1 is SGHAT and CDR2 FQNNGV. The CDR3 sequence is CASSSTGSYGYTF. The CDR3 coding sequence is TGTGCCAGCAGCTCGACAGGGTCCTATGGCTACACCTTC.

The V call is TRBV6-2 or TRBV6-3, the J call TRBJ1-4, with D unclear. The CDR3 covers 13 residues. CDR1 and CDR2 from the germline V gene are MNHEY and SVGEGT. Trimming removed 4 bases at V and 2 bases at J, with 5 bases between. The CDR3 region has the DNA TGTGCCAGCAGTTCCGGGACTAATGAAAAACTGTTTTTT. Its protein is CASSSGTNEKLFF.

This clone was recorded only once. The chain employs TRBV6-2 or TRBV6-3 and TRBJ1-2; 7 nucleotides line up with TRBD1. CDR3 length equals 15 residues. Germline V gene data show CDR1 as MNHEY and CDR2 as SVGEGT. V lost 0 bases to trimming and J lost 5 bases; unmatched junction nucleotides: 6. The DNA for the CDR3 is TGTGCCAGCAGTTACTCGAAGGGACAGCTTTATGGCTACACCTTC. This codes for CASSYSKGQLYGYTF.

The chain joins TRBV6-5 to TRBJ2-7; maybe TRBD1 (5 bases). Germline assignment: CDR1 MNHEY and CDR2 SVGAGI. The CDR3 runs to 14 residues. The V end lost 6 bases, the J end lost 0 bases, and 12 bases lay between the germline ends. Written as DNA, the CDR3 is TGTGCCAGCAGAAATCTACAGGCCTCCTACGAGCAGTACTTC. This encodes CASRNLQASYEQYF.

This clone is a singleton in its sample. V and J are TRBV7-9 and TRBJ1-6, with unresolved D. Trimming stripped 2 bases from V and 5 bases from J, with 7 bases between. The germline V gene encodes CDR1 SEHNR and CDR2 FQNEAQ (reference sequence). This CDR3 comprises 14 residues. The chain's CDR3 is CASSLSRDNSPLHF. The CDR3 bases are TGTGCCAGCAGCTTAAGTCGGGATAATTCACCCCTCCACTTT.

The V gene is TRBV15, the J gene TRBJ2-1; a possible D gene is TRBD2 (6 bases). This CDR3 region has 16 residues. Germline V gene data show CDR1 as LNHNV and CDR2 as YYDKDF (reference sequence). V was cut by 7 bases and J by 0 bases, with 16 bases left in between. CDR3 in amino acids: CATTRGGPTSYNEQFF. For the CDR3, the DNA is TGTGCCACCACCCGAGGAGGGCCTACCTCCTACAATGAGCAGTTCTTC.

V gene TRBV6-5 combines with J gene TRBJ1-1, with 8 bases lining up with TRBD1. CDR3 size: 13 residues. Germline V CDR1 and CDR2: MNHEY, SVGAGI. V lost 7 bases to trimming and J lost 5 bases; unmatched junction nucleotides: 6. The CDR3 DNA is TGTGCCAGCAAAGGACAGGGTGGAACTGAAGCTTTCTTT. Its protein product is CASKGQGGTEAFF.

The chain has TRBV9 and TRBJ2-7, with 7 bases lining up with TRBD1. CDR1 is SGDLS and CDR2 is YYNGEE in the germline V gene. The CDR3 is 13 residues long. After removal of 3 bases from V and 4 bases from J, the junction contained 4 bases not matched to a gene. In nucleotides, the CDR3 is TGTGCCAGCAGCGGACCGGGACAGTACGAGCAGTACTTC. Protein product: CASSGPGQYEQYF.

CDR3 protein: CASSLGGLGNTEAFF. The CDR3 bases are TGTGCCAGCAGCTTGGGCGGGTTGGGGAACACTGAAGCTTTCTTT. J is TRBJ1-1 and V is TRBV5-5; no firm D call. Germline-derived CDR1 and CDR2 are SGHKS and YYEKEE (reference sequence). Trimming stripped 0 bases from V and 1 base from J, with 10 bases between. CDR3 length equals 15 residues.

CDR3 residues: CASSGTGGGLRPQNIQYF. In DNA form, the CDR3 reads TGCGCCAGCAGTGGGACAGGGGGGGGCCTACGACCTCAAAACATTCAGTACTTC. J is TRBJ2-4 and V is TRBV4-1; the match to TRBD1 covers 11 bases. In germline, CDR1 is MGHRA, CDR2 YSYEKL. There are 18 residues in the CDR3. Trimming removed 6 bases from V and 5 bases from J; junction bases left unmatched: 15.

The V and J genes are TRBV7-9 and TRBJ1-1; D might be TRBD1 (6 bases). CDR1 SEHNR and CDR2 FQNEAQ come from the germline V gene (reference sequence). V was shortened by 3 bases and J by 6 bases, with 14 bases between the two germline ends. The CDR3 totals 14 residues. The CDR3 DNA follows: TGTGCCAGCAGCTTCCGGACAGACAGAGCTGAAGCTTTCTTT. Residues: CASSFRTDRAEAFF.

The J gene is TRBJ1-1, the V gene TRBV12-3 or TRBV12-4; 7 bases agree with TRBD1. This CDR3 has 13 amino acids. V was pared by 7 bases and J by 8 bases, with 10 bases of the junction left unmatched. The CDR3 DNA is TGTGCCAGCATCCTACGCCCGACAGGGGAAGCTTTCTTT. Its translation is CASILRPTGEAFF.

The rearrangement uses TRBV18 and TRBJ2-2; D gene unclear. Germline values: CDR1 KGHSH, CDR2 LQKENI. With 1 base removed from V and 1 base from J, the gap between germline ends came to 7 bases. The CDR3 covers 15 residues. CDR3 sequence reads: CASSPQYGNTGELFF. The CDR3 DNA sequence: TGTGCCAGCTCACCACAATACGGGAACACCGGGGAGCTGTTTTTT.

The chain links TRBV6-1 to TRBJ1-6, with D possibly matching TRBD1 (6 bases). Germline CDR1 MNHNS, CDR2 SASEGT. V dropped 0 bases and J dropped 7 bases, with 16 bases sitting between them. This CDR3 has 17 residues. CDR3 coding DNA: TGTGCCAGCAGTGAAGCGGGCTACTCGACAGGCAATTCACCCCTCCACTTT. The encoded protein is CASSEAGYSTGNSPLHF.

The chain carries TRBV15 and TRBJ2-6; 7 nucleotides agree with TRBD2. In germline, CDR1 is LNHNV, CDR2 YYDKDF (reference sequence). After removal of 0 bases from V and 4 bases from J, the junction contained 6 bases not matched to a gene. This CDR3 has 17 amino acids. The CDR3 DNA reads TGTGCCACCAGCAGAGATCAGCGGGGAGCGGGGGCCAACGTCCTGACTTTC. Translated: CATSRDQRGAGANVLTF.

The genes are TRBV4-1 and TRBJ1-2; D gene ambiguous. Trimming pared 0 bases from V and 9 bases from J, leaving 14 bases between. Germline CDR1 MGHRA, CDR2 YSYEKL. The CDR3 has 14 amino acids. CDR3 protein: CASSQDQALISYTF. The CDR3 coding sequence is TGCGCCAGCAGCCAAGACCAGGCCCTTATTAGCTACACCTTC.

This chain uses TRBV10-3 with TRBJ2-7; a possible D gene is TRBD2 (6 bases). Trimming removed 10 bases at V and 2 bases at J, with 18 bases between. In germline, CDR1 is ENHRY, CDR2 SYGVKD. The CDR3 spans 14 residues. The DNA of the CDR3 is TGTGCCACTTCCCGGGTGGGGGGTCCCTACGAGCAGTACTTC. It translates to CATSRVGGPYEQYF.

The rearrangement uses TRBV4-2 and TRBJ2-4; 9 positions match TRBD1. The CDR3 covers 17 residues. Germline loops: CDR1 LGHNA, CDR2 YNFKEQ. Trimming removed 2 bases from V and 8 bases from J; junction bases left unmatched: 13. For the CDR3, the DNA is TGTGCCAGCAGCCAAACAGGGGGCGCGAAAGGGGAGTACATTCAGTACTTC. Translating it yields CASSQTGGAKGEYIQYF.

The J gene is TRBJ2-7, the V gene TRBV6-2 or TRBV6-3; maybe TRBD2 (6 bases). Germline V gives CDR1 MNHEY, CDR2 SVGEGT. The CDR3 totals 16 residues. The V end lost 0 bases, the J end lost 3 bases, and 15 bases lay between the germline ends. CDR3 sequence reads: CASSYSKWGDNYEQYF. The DNA of the CDR3 is TGTGCCAGCAGTTACTCGAAATGGGGGGATAACTACGAGCAGTACTTC.

A few counts support this clone. The chain has TRBV19 and TRBJ2-1; 11 positions agree with TRBD2. This CDR3 contains 16 residues. In germline, CDR1 is LNHDA, CDR2 SQIVND (reference sequence). With V trimmed by 5 bases and J by 1 base, 4 bases remained unmatched. The CDR3 region is CASSQLAGVSYNEQFF. CDR3 DNA: TGTGCCAGTAGTCAACTAGCGGGAGTGTCCTACAATGAGCAGTTCTTC.